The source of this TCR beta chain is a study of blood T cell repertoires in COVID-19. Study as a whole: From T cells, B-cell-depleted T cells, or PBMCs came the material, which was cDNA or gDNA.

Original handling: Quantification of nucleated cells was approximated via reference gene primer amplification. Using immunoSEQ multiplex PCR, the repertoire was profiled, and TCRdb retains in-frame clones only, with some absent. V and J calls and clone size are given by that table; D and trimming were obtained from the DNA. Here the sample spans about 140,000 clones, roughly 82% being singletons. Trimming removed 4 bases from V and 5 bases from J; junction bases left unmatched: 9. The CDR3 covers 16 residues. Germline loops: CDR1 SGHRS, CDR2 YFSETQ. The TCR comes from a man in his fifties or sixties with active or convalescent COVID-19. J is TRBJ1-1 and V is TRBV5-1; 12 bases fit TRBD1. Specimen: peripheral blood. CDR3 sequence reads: CASSTPGTGGGTEAFF. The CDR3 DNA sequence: TGCGCCAGCAGCACGCCCGGGACAGGGGGCGGGACTGAAGCTTTCTTT.